This TCR beta chain was retrieved from a study of shared clonotypes between healthy human individuals. The wider study: Each donor contributed plates that comprised three CD4 naive, three CD4 memory, two CD8 naive and one CD8 memory. Points from the study as a whole: A handful of donors held 4.5% to 5% of naive CD4 clonotypes in common.

CD8 cells regarded as naive lacked CD45RO, were positively chosen for CCR7, and omitted terminally differentiated effector memory CD45RA+ cells. Each of the donors was a healthy adult who was HIV-negative and had not had a recent acute infection or vaccination. About this clone: Its antigen is still unknown.

As originally analysed: In the immunoSEQ data, sequences were junction-only and lacked quality scores, so filtering differed. Profiled with immunoSEQ multiplex PCR; TCRdb holds only in-frame clones, not every one. That table furnishes V, J and clone size, whereas the DNA furnished D and trimming. The table has approximately 840,000 clones, about 96% seen once; the top ten hold about 0.21%. This receptor was obtained from a man aged 25-45 years in good health. The sequenced material came from naive CD8+ T cells sorted from blood.

CDR3 loop: CASSLWGSGAGREQYF. The CDR3 DNA sequence: TGTGCCAGCAGTTTATGGGGTAGCGGGGCCGGTAGGGAGCAGTACTTC. J is TRBJ2-7 and V is TRBV28; 8 positions match TRBD2. The J segment lost 7 bases and the V segment lost 0 bases, leaving 11 bases of the junction unmatched. The germline V gene has CDR1 MDHEN and CDR2 SYDVKM. The CDR3 covers 16 residues.